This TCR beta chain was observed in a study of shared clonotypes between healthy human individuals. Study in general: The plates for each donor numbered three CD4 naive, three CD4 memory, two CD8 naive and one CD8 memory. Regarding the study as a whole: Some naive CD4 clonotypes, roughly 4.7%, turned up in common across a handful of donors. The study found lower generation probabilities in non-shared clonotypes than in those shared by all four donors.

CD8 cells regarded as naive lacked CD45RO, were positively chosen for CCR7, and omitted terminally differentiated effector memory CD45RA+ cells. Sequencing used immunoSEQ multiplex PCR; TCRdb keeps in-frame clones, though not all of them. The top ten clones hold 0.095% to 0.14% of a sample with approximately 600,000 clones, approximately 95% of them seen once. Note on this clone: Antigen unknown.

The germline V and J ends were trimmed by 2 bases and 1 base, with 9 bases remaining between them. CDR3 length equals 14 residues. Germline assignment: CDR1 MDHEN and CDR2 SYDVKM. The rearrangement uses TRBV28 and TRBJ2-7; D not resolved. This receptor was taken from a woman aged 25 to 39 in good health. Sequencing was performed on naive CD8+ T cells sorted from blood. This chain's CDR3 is CASSLALGSYEQYF. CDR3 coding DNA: TGTGCCAGCAGTTTAGCTCTAGGGTCCTACGAGCAGTACTTC. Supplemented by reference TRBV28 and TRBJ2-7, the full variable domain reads DVKVTQSSRYLVKRTGEKVFLECVQDMDHENMFWYRQDPGLGLRLIYFSYDVKMKEKGDIPEGYSVSREKKERFSLILESASTNQTSMYLCASSLALGSYEQYFGPGTRLTVT.